Included here is one T cell receptor beta chain sequence, with context. Its antigen remains unidentified. With 6 bases clipped from V and 1 base from J, the junction kept 5 bases outside the gene matches. The CDR3 loop spans 15 amino acids. Germline CDR1 and CDR2: SNHLY and FYNNEI. Expressed TCRB transcripts were sequenced, since all the RNA that had been isolated was reverse transcribed. Some clones are missing from TCRdb's copy, which holds only in-frame ones; the method was immunoSEQ multiplex PCR. The table lists about 340,000 clones, 7% to 10% of them singletons. CD4+ cells of the naive, central memory, regulatory and stem cell-like memory types were sorted via CD45RO/CCR7/CD25/CD127/CD95/CD27. These data belong to a study of beta chain features in type 1 diabetes. Findings and caveats of the study: The study found that naive, central memory and Treg TCRB repertoires appeared more similar in patients than in healthy donors. Shorter TCRB CDR3s, moderately but significantly so, marked every one of the four CD4+ subsets in Type 1 diabetes patients.

Sequences were obtained from central memory CD4+ T cells from blood. The chain carries TRBV2 and TRBJ2-5; 10 bases align to TRBD2. This TCR came from a man younger than 40 with type 1 diabetes. The CDR3 is CASRSLAGSQETQYF. The CDR3 DNA sequence: TGTGCCAGCAGGTCACTAGCGGGGTCCCAAGAGACCCAGTACTTC.